This TCR beta chain was recovered during a study of blood T cell repertoires in COVID-19. Study overall: Researchers got acute and convalescent COVID-19 samples from the United States, Italy and Spain.

Authors' data handling: Scientists estimated how many nucleated cells there were by amplifying reference gene primers. Assay used: immunoSEQ multiplex PCR; TCRdb lists only in-frame clones, some missing. V, J and clone size derive from that table, while D and trimming were established from the DNA sequence. The repertoire consists of over 150,000 clones, with around 80% occurring once and the leading ten covering 7.3%. Cohort 3 recovered donors had two negative PCRs, clearance, or symptom resolution. Trimming at V came to 10 bases and at J to 6 bases, leaving 13 bases not matched to a gene. Looked up from germline, CDR1 is MNHEY and CDR2 is SVGAGI. The CDR3 covers 14 residues.

Specimen: PBMCs or T cells enriched from blood (not recorded which). This chain links TRBV6-5 with TRBJ1-1; 8 bases align to TRBD1. The origin of this receptor is a middle-aged man who had recovered from COVID-19. CDR3 in amino acids: CAIRRQGWVAEAFF. CDR3 in DNA: TGTGCCATAAGAAGACAGGGGTGGGTGGCTGAAGCTTTCTTT.